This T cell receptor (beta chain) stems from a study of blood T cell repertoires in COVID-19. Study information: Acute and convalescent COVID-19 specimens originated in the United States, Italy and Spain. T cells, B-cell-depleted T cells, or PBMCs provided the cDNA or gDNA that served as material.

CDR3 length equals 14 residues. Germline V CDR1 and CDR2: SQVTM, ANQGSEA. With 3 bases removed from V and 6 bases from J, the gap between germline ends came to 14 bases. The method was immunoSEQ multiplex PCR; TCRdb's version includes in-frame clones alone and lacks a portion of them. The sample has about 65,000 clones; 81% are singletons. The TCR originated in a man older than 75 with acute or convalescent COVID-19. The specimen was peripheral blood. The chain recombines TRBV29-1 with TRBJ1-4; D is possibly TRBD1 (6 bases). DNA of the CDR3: TGCAGCGTTGACGGCGGGGGCGCGGATGAAAAACTGTTTTTT. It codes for CSVDGGGADEKLFF.